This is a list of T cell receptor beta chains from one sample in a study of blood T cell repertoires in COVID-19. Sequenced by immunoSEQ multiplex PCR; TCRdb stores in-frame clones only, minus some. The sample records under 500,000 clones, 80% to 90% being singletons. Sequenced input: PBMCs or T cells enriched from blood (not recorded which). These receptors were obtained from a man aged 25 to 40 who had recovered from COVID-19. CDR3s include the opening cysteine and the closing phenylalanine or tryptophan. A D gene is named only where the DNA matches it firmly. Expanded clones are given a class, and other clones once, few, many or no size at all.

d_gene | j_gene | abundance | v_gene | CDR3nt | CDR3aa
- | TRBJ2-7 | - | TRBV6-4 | TGTGCCAGCAGAAGGACAGGGGGCCAATGGACTAGCGGGAAACCCTACGAGCAGTACTTC | CASRRTGGQWTSGKPYEQYF
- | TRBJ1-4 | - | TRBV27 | TGTGCCAGCAGTCCCCGCGGGGCCTTGGGAAAACTGTTTTTT | CASSPRGALGKLFF
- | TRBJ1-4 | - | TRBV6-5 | TGTGCCAGCAGGTCACAGGGTGACAAACTGTTTTTT | CASRSQGDKLFF
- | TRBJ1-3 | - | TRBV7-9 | TGTGCCAGCAGCTTAGACGGAGGCAACTCTGGAAACACCATATATTTT | CASSLDGGNSGNTIYF
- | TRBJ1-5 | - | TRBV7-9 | TGTGCCAGCAGCCCTACCCCTTCGGGGGCCCAGCATTTT | CASSPTPSGAQHF
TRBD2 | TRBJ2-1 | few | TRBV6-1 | TGTGCCAGCAGTGAGTCCCACTACGGACTAGCGGGGCCTGAGCAGTTCTTC | CASSESHYGLAGPEQFF
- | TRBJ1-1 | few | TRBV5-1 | TGCGCCAGCAGCCCGGGAGGGACGGTACAGGCTGAAGCTTTCTTT | CASSPGGTVQAEAFF
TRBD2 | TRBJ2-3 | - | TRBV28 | TGTGCCAGCAGTTTCGGGCGGGAGAGCACAGATACGCAGTATTTT | CASSFGRESTDTQYF
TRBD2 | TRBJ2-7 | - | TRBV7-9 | TGTGCCAGCAGCTCCTCTAGCGGGGAAGTCTCCTACGAGCAGTACTTC | CASSSSSGEVSYEQYF
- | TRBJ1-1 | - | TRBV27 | TGTGCCAGCAGTTCCTCCAGGGTCCTGAACACTGAAGCTTTCTTT | CASSSSRVLNTEAFF
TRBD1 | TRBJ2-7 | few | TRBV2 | TGTGCCAGCAGTAACCCCGGGGAAAGGGACAGGTTCTCCTACGAGCAGTACTTC | CASSNPGERDRFSYEQYF
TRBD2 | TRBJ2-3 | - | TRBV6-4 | TGTGCCACCTCGTTAGCGGGAGAAGAGACAGATACGCAGTATTTT | CATSLAGEETDTQYF
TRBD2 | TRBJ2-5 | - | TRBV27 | TGTGCCAGCAGTTTGAGGCGGGGGGAGACCCAGTACTTC | CASSLRRGETQYF
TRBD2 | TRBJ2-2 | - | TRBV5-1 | TGCGCCAGCAGCTCTGGACTAGCGGGGACCAACACCGGGGAGCTGTTTTTT | CASSSGLAGTNTGELFF
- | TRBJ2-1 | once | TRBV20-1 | TGCAGTGCTAGTTCGTACGGGTACAATGAGCAGTTCTTC | CSASSYGYNEQFF
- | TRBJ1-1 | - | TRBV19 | TGTGCCAGTAGTAAATCCGGGGGTGTAGACACTGAAGCTTTCTTT | CASSKSGGVDTEAFF
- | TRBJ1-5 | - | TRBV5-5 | TGTGCCAGCAGCTTTTACGGGACTGTTTTTAGCAATCAGCCCCAGCATTTT | CASSFYGTVFSNQPQHF
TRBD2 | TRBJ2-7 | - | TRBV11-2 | TGTGCCAGCAGCTTAGGGACTAGCGGACTCTACGAGCAGTACTTC | CASSLGTSGLYEQYF
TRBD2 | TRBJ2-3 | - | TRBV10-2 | TGCGCCAGCAGCCCCCTCGGACTAGCAGATACCACAGATACGCAGTATTTT | CASSPLGLADTTDTQYF
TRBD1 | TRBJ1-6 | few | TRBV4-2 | TGTGCCAGCAGCCAAGCGTGGGACAGGGGTTCACCCCTCCACTTT | CASSQAWDRGSPLHF
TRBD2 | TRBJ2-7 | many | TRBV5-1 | TGCGCCAGCAGCTTGGATCCTAGCGGGGTTTACGAGCAGTACTTC | CASSLDPSGVYEQYF
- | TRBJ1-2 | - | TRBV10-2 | TGCGCCAGCCCCGCAGGGGCCTATGGCTACACCTTC | CASPAGAYGYTF
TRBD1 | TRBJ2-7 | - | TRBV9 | TGTGCCAGCAGCCCCGGACAGGGTAACTACGAGCAGTACTTC | CASSPGQGNYEQYF
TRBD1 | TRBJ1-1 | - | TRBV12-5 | TGTGCTAGTGGTTTGGCCCGACAGGGCCCTAACACTGAAGCTTTCTTT | CASGLARQGPNTEAFF
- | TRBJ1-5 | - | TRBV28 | TGTGCCAGCAGTTTCATTCCAGGGTCTAGCAATCAGCCCCAGCATTTT | CASSFIPGSSNQPQHF
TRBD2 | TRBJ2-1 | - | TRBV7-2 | TGTGCCAGCAGCTTGACTAGCGGAAACTACAATGAGCAGTTCTTC | CASSLTSGNYNEQFF
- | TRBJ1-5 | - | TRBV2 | TGTGCCAGCAGCTTCCAGGGTGCGGATCAGCCCCAGCATTTT | CASSFQGADQPQHF
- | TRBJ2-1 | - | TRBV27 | TGTGCCAGCGGAGTAATGGACAATGAGCAGTTCTTC | CASGVMDNEQFF